This T cell receptor beta chain was observed in a study of blood T cell repertoires in COVID-19. Across the study: From the United States, Italy and Spain came samples of acute and convalescent COVID-19. T cells, B-cell-depleted T cells, or PBMCs provided the cDNA or gDNA that served as material.

Germline loops: CDR1 MDHEN, CDR2 SYDVKM. Trimming at V came to 4 bases and at J to 6 bases, leaving 6 bases not matched to a gene. The CDR3 loop spans 14 amino acids. The data were produced by immunoSEQ multiplex PCR, yet TCRdb's version contains in-frame clones alone and is incomplete. Of about 110,000 clones in the sample, roughly 88% were seen once. The sample comprised peripheral blood. The rearrangement links TRBV28 to TRBJ1-5; 7 nucleotides align to TRBD1. The receptor's source is a human donor in a cohort sampled during active COVID-19. Written as DNA, the CDR3 is TGTGCCAGCAGTTGGGGACAGCCCAGTCAGCCCCAGCATTTT. Protein sequence: CASSWGQPSQPQHF.